The subject of this entry is one T cell receptor (beta chain). The specificity of this receptor is unknown. No base-level quality is on record; no much larger clone is a single base apart. Other DNA sequences in the same sample also yield this CDR3. CDR1 and CDR2 are read off the germline V gene as SGHRS and YFSETQ. Clipping removes 4 bases from V and 2 bases from J, with 3 as the unmatched junction base count. Spanning cysteine to phenylalanine, the CDR3 consists of 16 amino acids. Only the CDR3 part of the read is kept: 48 bases, read in frame from the first base. The data stem from a study of shared clonotypes between healthy human individuals (dated by TCRdb to about 2020). A note on the overall study: The cohort comprised a couple of women and a few men aged 18 to 49 years. For each donor, three plates each were used for CD4 naive and CD4 memory, two plates were used for CD8 naive, and one plate was used for CD8 memory. To estimate repertoire size and how much clonotypes are shared between individuals, the study performed deep sequencing of blood TCR repertoires from a few healthy adults. To increase sequencing depth and limit assay-specific biases, TCR repertoire library preparation and sequencing were carried out by different laboratories using diverse techniques. Per donor, leukapheresis produced somewhere between about 0.85 and 10 billion PBMCs. Findings and caveats that apply to the study as a whole: Sampling was restricted to blood, and TCR repertoires in tissue are likely to differ from TCR repertoires in blood. Compared with non-shared clonotypes, clonotypes shared by all four sorted-subset donors had higher generation probabilities. Naive subsets generally had larger estimated clonotype richness than memory subsets did. Because the study included only a small number of donors, the genetic and exposure-history diversity represented was limited. Even with the large sequencing depth, rarefaction of the sorted-subset datasets indicated that sequencing was incomplete. Based on pairwise subsampling, the degree of clonotype sharing among donors was expected to be affected by sequencing depth. Sharing across a few donors was observed for about 5% of naive CD4, over 3% of naive CD8, 2% to 2.5% of memory CD4, and about 0.4% of memory CD8 clonotypes.

Donors were healthy HIV-negative adults with no recently reported acute infections or vaccinations. Every donor was a Caucasian adult living in Nashville, Tennessee, USA. CD4+ T cells were enriched through magnetic negative selection, after which naive cells were positively selected on CD45RA and the remaining negative fraction served as the memory subset. Blood was obtained by leukapheresis, after which PBMCs were separated by Ficoll-Histopaque density gradient centrifugation and cryopreserved in liquid nitrogen vapor phase. Analytical flow cytometry was used to check the purity and quantity of each magnetically sorted T cell population. Each sorted fraction had its genomic DNA isolated and then quantified by UV absorbance on a Nanodrop 2000c. Using the deep immunoSEQ assay, TCR CDR3 regions were amplified from genomic DNA by multiplex PCR. Genomic DNA extracted from each cell subset was distributed evenly over all wells of several immunoSEQ 96-well plates, and each plate served as one replicate. For sorted subsets, roughly 190 ng of genomic DNA, equivalent to some 33,000 T cell genomes, went into each replicate PCR. Purified libraries were quantified with a Qubit 3.0 fluorometer, sized on a Bioanalyzer 2100, and re-quantified with the KAPA Library Quantification kit. Every immunoSEQ 96-well plate was sequenced on a dedicated single-read 150-cycle Illumina NextSeq 550 flow cell. The authors' analysis ran thus. Because the immunoSEQ output held only junctional sequences and lacked quality scores, the filtering could not match the filtering applied to full-length reads. Sequences were annotated with PyIR, a Python wrapper for IgBLAST v1.9, and V/J genes and CDR3 were assigned using IMGT germline references. Reads with weak V/J assignments (E-value above 1e-6), missing CDR3, stop codons, out-of-frame junctions, or ambiguous translated residues were removed. V3J clonotypes were defined as sequences sharing an identical inferred V gene, J gene, and CDR3 amino acid sequence. Percentage overlap between repertoires was calculated by dividing the number of shared unique clonotypes by the size of the smaller repertoire. RTK rarefaction, the Chao1 estimator, and Recon v2.1 estimates of unobserved clonotypes were used to assess repertoire richness. For all TCRbeta clonotypes obtained by the gDNA method from several donors, generation probabilities were computed with OLGA. The table was pulled from immuneACCESS by TCRdb, which kept in-frame rearrangements only. Such tables lose some clones; where checked, under half of the loss comes from unresolved V genes, and the rest has no known cause. V and J calls and clone size are given by that table; D and trimming were obtained from the DNA. Recorded for this sample are some 2,500,000 clones; more than 85% of them occurred a single time. The ten largest clones take up about 0.38% of the sample.

The sequence is built from TRBV5-1 and TRBJ2-3, and 14 junctional nucleotides match TRBD2. The TCR was taken from a man younger than 35 in good health. Some clones in this sample may be carry-over from other donors' samples. The specimen sequenced was naive CD4+ T cells from PBMCs. The cell subset or site label for this specimen denotes: CD45RA+ positively selected. The DNA sequence is TGCGCCAGCAGCGCGGGACTAGCGGGAGTCACAGATACGCAGTATTTT. It specifies CASSAGLAGVTDTQYF.